Listed below are T cell receptor beta chains from one sample, sequenced in a study of blood T cell repertoires in COVID-19. Method: immunoSEQ multiplex PCR; TCRdb's copy keeps in-frame clones and lacks some. The sample carries 150,000 to 200,000 clones, just under 90% recorded once. The material sequenced was peripheral blood. The receptor source for this set is a man aged 18-30 years with active or convalescent COVID-19. Each CDR3 is given with its conserved first and last residue. A D gene is named only where the DNA matches it firmly. Size tells how often a clone was seen (once, few, many) or the class of an expanded clone, and some rows leave it out.

clone_size d_call j_call v_call cdr3_nt cdr3_aa
once TRBD2 TRBJ2-7 TRBV5-1 TGCGCCAGCAGCGAAGGACTAGCGGGGGCCTACGAGCAGTACTTC CASSEGLAGAYEQYF
few - TRBJ1-5 TRBV19 TGTGCCAGTACCCCTCCTCCGGGTTTGGGCAATCAGCCCCAGCATTTT CASTPPPGLGNQPQHF
few - TRBJ1-1 TRBV6-5 TGTGCCAGCAGTTACTCGGCAGGGCTGAACACTGAAGCTTTCTTT CASSYSAGLNTEAFF
- - TRBJ1-6 TRBV30 TGTGCCTGGACCAGGGACAAAAATAATTCACCCCTCCACTTT CAWTRDKNNSPLHF
- TRBD1 TRBJ1-6 TRBV19 TGTGCCAGTAGTACCTGGACAGGGGGCGTATTGTCCGGATGGTCACCCCTCCACTTT CASSTWTGGVLSGWSPLHF
once - TRBJ2-2 TRBV10-2 TGCGCCGGAACTGACGACGGAGGGACCGGGGAGCTGTTTTTT CAGTDDGGTGELFF
- - TRBJ2-3 TRBV6-4 TGTGCCAGCAGTGTGTCCGGGGGACCGGCAGATACGCAGTATTTT CASSVSGGPADTQYF
- TRBD2 TRBJ2-5 TRBV11-2 TGTGCCAGCAGCTTATCTAGCGGGGGGACGGAGACCCAGTACTTC CASSLSSGGTETQYF
- - TRBJ1-5 TRBV30 TGTGCCTGGAGTGGGAGTTTCAATCAGCCCCAGCATTTT CAWSGSFNQPQHF
- - TRBJ1-2 TRBV2 TGTGCCAGCAGCCAGGGGAGTACTAACTATGGCTACACCTTC CASSQGSTNYGYTF
- - TRBJ2-2 TRBV11-2 TGTGCCAGCAGCTTAGGCGGACAAGGGACCGGGGAGCTGTTTTTT CASSLGGQGTGELFF
- - TRBJ2-3 TRBV7-7 TGTGCCAGCAGCTCCACAGGAATGGATACGCAGTATTTT CASSSTGMDTQYF
- TRBD1 TRBJ1-6 TRBV10-3 TGTGCCATCAGCCAGGGGGCGCCGCTTTCACCCCTCCACTTT CAISQGAPLSPLHF
- TRBD1 TRBJ1-2 TRBV29-1 TGCAGCGTCCTTCCTCCGGGACAGGATAACTATGGCTACACCTTC CSVLPPGQDNYGYTF
- TRBD1 TRBJ1-2 TRBV14 TGTGCCAGCAGCCAATTGGCAGGACAGGACTATGGCTACACCTTC CASSQLAGQDYGYTF
- - TRBJ1-4 TRBV15 TGTGCCACCAGCAGAGGATCAGGGTGGACTAATGAAAAACTGTTTTTT CATSRGSGWTNEKLFF
- - TRBJ1-2 TRBV7-8 TGTGCCAGCAGCCCTCAGGGAGGGCAGAACTATGGCTACACCTTC CASSPQGGQNYGYTF